The 27 T cell receptor beta chains presented below share a single source sample, sequenced in a study of response to subunit inactivated influenza vaccine. TCRdb reprocessed the RT-PCR reads via MiXCR and lists one record per CDR3 protein. The sample yields 430,000 or so distinct CDR3 sequences, approximately 11% seen once. Sequenced material: PBMCs from blood, taken roughly 47 days after vaccination. All receptors derive from a man aged 50-59 years who received an inactivated influenza vaccine.

The CDR3: CASRGGTVNTGELFF. In DNA, the CDR3 is TGCGCCAGCAGGGGCGGGACAGTCAACACCGGGGAGCTGTTTTTT. This chain links TRBV5-1 with TRBJ2-2; D is possibly TRBD1 (7 bases). The CDR3 has 15 residues. Germline V gene data show CDR1 as SGHRS and CDR2 as YFSETQ. V was trimmed by 5 bases and J by 2 bases, leaving 13 bases between them.

This clonotype was picked up a small number of times. The chain combines TRBV24-1 with TRBJ2-3; 12 bases line up with TRBD1. The CDR3 loop spans 18 amino acids. J lost 4 bases, V lost 1 base, and 8 bases had no gene match. The V gene's germline CDR1 is KGHDR and CDR2 SFDVKD. The CDR3 region is CATSDLLPGQGAADTQYF. In DNA, the CDR3 is TGTGCCACCAGTGATTTATTACCGGGACAGGGGGCTGCAGATACGCAGTATTTT.

In this sample, this clonotype turned up many times. V gene TRBV6-1 combines with J gene TRBJ2-1; 7 nucleotides line up with TRBD1. CDR1 is MNHNS and CDR2 is SASEGT in the germline V gene. The CDR3 sequence is 14 residues long. V lost 5 bases to trimming and J lost 5 bases; unmatched junction nucleotides: 6. Here the CDR3 reads CASSRLTGNNEQFF. CDR3 DNA sequence: TGTGCCAGCAGTAGATTGACAGGGAACAATGAGCAGTTCTTC.

This clonotype appeared many times. The CDR3 protein is CSSDRGRGNTEAFF. DNA of the CDR3: TGCAGCAGTGACAGGGGGCGGGGGAACACTGAAGCTTTCTTT. The genes are TRBV29-1 and TRBJ1-1; 10 bases align to TRBD1. Germline lookup yields CDR1 SQVTM and CDR2 ANQGSEA. Unmatched junction bases numbered 7, after V lost 8 bases and J lost 1 base. This CDR3 has 14 residues.

There are many counts of this clonotype. The rearrangement uses TRBV2 and TRBJ2-1; D gene unclear. V lost 1 base to trimming and J lost 3 bases, with 7 bases between them. CDR3 length: 14 amino acids. The germline CDR1 and CDR2 sequences are SNHLY and FYNNEI. The CDR3 nucleotides read TGTGCCAGCAGTGAAGTTCAGAGCTACAATGAGCAGTTCTTC. Translating it yields CASSEVQSYNEQFF.

A few counts support this clonotype. CDR3 loop: CASSRPLGNTEAFF. As DNA, the CDR3 is TGTGCCAGTAGTCGACCCCTCGGGAACACTGAAGCTTTCTTT. The genes are TRBV19 and TRBJ1-1; D is ambiguous. This CDR3 is 14 amino acids long. The V gene's germline CDR1 is LNHDA and CDR2 SQIVND (reference sequence). V lost 5 bases and J lost 1, with 11 bases in between.

This clonotype was seen ten or more times. The chain employs TRBV20-1 and TRBJ1-4; D possibly corresponds to TRBD1 (5 bases). This CDR3 is built from 16 residues. V was clipped by 6 bases and J by 0 bases, with 17 bases between them. Looked up from germline, CDR1 is DFQATT and CDR2 is SNEGSKA (reference sequence). CDR3 coding DNA: TGCAGTGCGCCCCCGGGGCAGAACGCAACTAATGAAAAACTGTTTTTT. This encodes CSAPPGQNATNEKLFF.

Turning to this clonotype: Its ends do not fully match the called genes, so a read error is possible. The chain carries TRBV12-3 or TRBV12-4 and TRBJ2-2; tentatively, D is TRBD2 (5 bases). The CDR3 is 15 residues long. The CDR3 spells CASSPRRGNTGELSF. DNA for the CDR3: TGTGCCAGCAGTCCCCGCCGGGGTAACACCGGGGAGCTGTCTTTT.

This chain joins TRBV6-2 or TRBV6-3 and TRBJ2-7, with D unclear. The germline V and J ends were trimmed by 4 bases and 5 bases, with 12 bases remaining between them. Germline values: CDR1 MNHEY, CDR2 SVGEGT. This CDR3 has 13 residues. The CDR3 DNA is TGTGCCAGCAGTTCCTTAGCCGGACACGAGCAGTACTTC. Residues: CASSSLAGHEQYF.

The chain recombines TRBV28 with TRBJ1-2; TRBD1 is a possible D gene (5 bases). The CDR3 is 17 residues long. V dropped 2 bases and J dropped 0 bases, with 16 bases sitting between them. The germline CDR1 and CDR2 sequences are MDHEN and SYDVKM. The CDR3 reads CASSLDQGGASNYGYTF. Written as DNA, the CDR3 is TGTGCCAGCAGTTTAGATCAGGGAGGAGCGTCTAACTATGGCTACACCTTC.

The chain couples TRBV29-1 to TRBJ2-1; the D is unclear. V was pared by 4 bases and J by 2 bases, with 6 bases between. This CDR3 is built from 12 residues. Looked up from germline, CDR1 is SQVTM and CDR2 is ANQGSEA. Here the CDR3 DNA reads TGCAGCGTTGCGTCCCCCTACAATGAGCAGTTCTTC. This gives the protein CSVASPYNEQFF.

This clonotype appeared a few times. The chain joins TRBV20-1 to TRBJ2-5, with a possible D match to TRBD2 (5 bases). The CDR3 extends over 14 amino acids. CDR1 and CDR2 (germline): DFQATT, SNEGSKA (reference sequence). V was shortened by 3 bases and J by 1 base, with 12 bases between the two germline ends. The CDR3 here is CSASRGTGQETQYF. CDR3 coding DNA: TGCAGTGCTAGTCGGGGAACGGGCCAAGAGACCCAGTACTTC.

The chain combines TRBV7-2 with TRBJ2-3; D uncertain. The CDR3 contains 13 residues. V shed 5 bases and J shed 4 bases, with 10 bases lying between them. CDR1 and CDR2 from the germline V gene are SGHTA and FQGNSA. For the CDR3, the DNA is TGTGCCAGCAGCCCAAGCCCTCCAGATACGCAGTATTTT. Its protein product is CASSPSPPDTQYF. The whole variable domain, filled in from reference TRBV7-2 and TRBJ2-3, reads GAGVSQSPSNKVTEKGKDVELRCDPISGHTALYWYRQSLGQGLEFLIYFQGNSAPDKSGLPSDRFSAERTGGSVSTLTIQRTQQEDSAVYLCASSPSPPDTQYFGPGTRLTVL.

This clonotype has only a few counts. The chain links TRBV28 to TRBJ2-5; D is uncertain. The germline V and J ends were trimmed by 3 bases and 1 base, with 9 bases remaining between them. The CDR3 length is 14 residues. In germline, CDR1 is MDHEN, CDR2 SYDVKM. DNA for the CDR3: TGTGCCAGCAGTTTTAGCTCACTCCAAGAGACCCAGTACTTC. Its translation: CASSFSSLQETQYF.

This clonotype was counted only a few times. The gene calls are TRBV5-5 and TRBJ2-7; 8 bases map to TRBD1. CDR1 and CDR2 from the germline V gene are SGHKS and YYEKEE (reference sequence). Germline trimming cut 2 bases from V and 4 bases from J; bases unmatched to any gene: 8. CDR3 length equals 15 residues. CDR3: CASSFQGAHTYEQYF. The CDR3 region has the DNA TGTGCCAGCAGCTTTCAGGGGGCTCATACTTACGAGCAGTACTTC.

In this sample, this clonotype turned up a few times. J is TRBJ2-1 and V is TRBV4-3, with 11 bases matching TRBD2. Germline V gives CDR1 LGHNA, CDR2 YSLEER. V shed 5 bases and J 2 bases; nucleotides not matched to a gene: 8. CDR3 length: 17 residues. In DNA form, the CDR3 reads TGCGCCAGCAGCAAAAGCCCTAGCGGGAGGACCTACAATGAGCAGTTCTTC. It yields the protein CASSKSPSGRTYNEQFF.

This clonotype has only one observation. The V and J genes are TRBV5-1 and TRBJ2-2, with 8 bases identical to TRBD1. V trimming: 5 bases; J trimming: 4 bases; junction bases outside the gene matches: 7. CDR3 length: 15 amino acids. CDR1 is SGHRS and CDR2 is YFSETQ in the germline V gene. The CDR3 region is CASRLTGAATGELFF. The CDR3 bases are TGCGCCAGCAGGTTGACAGGGGCCGCCACCGGGGAGCTGTTTTTT. Full variable domain (outside the CDR3, taken from reference TRBV5-1 and TRBJ2-2): KAGVTQTPRYLIKTRGQQVTLSCSPISGHRSVSWYQQTPGQGLQFLFEYFSETQRNKGNFPGRFSGRQFSNSRSEMNVSTLELGDSALYLCASRLTGAATGELFFGEGSRLTVL.

The chain joins TRBV10-3 to TRBJ2-1; 11 nucleotides agree with TRBD1. There are 14 residues in the CDR3. CDR1 and CDR2 (germline): ENHRY, SYGVKD. Trimming took 6 bases from V and 7 from J; bases not matched to a gene: 5. For the CDR3, the DNA is TGTGCCATCAGGCAACGGGACAGGGGGAATGAGCAGTTCTTC. Translating it yields CAIRQRDRGNEQFF.

This clonotype came up many times. The chain couples TRBV5-5 to TRBJ1-5; weak D call: TRBD1 (5 bases). This CDR3 has 15 amino acids. Deletions cut 0 bases from V and 7 bases from J, with 14 bases between. CDR1 and CDR2 from the germline V gene are SGHKS and YYEKEE (reference sequence). The CDR3 nucleotides read TGTGCCAGCAGCTTGGTTGGGGAACGGGGCCAGCCCCAGCATTTT. It yields the protein CASSLVGERGQPQHF.

This chain joins TRBV5-6 and TRBJ2-7; a weak D match, TRBD1 (5 bases). The germline V gene encodes CDR1 SGHDT and CDR2 YYEEEE. There are 12 residues in the CDR3. Trimming took 4 bases from V and 6 from J, leaving 11 bases between them. CDR3 amino acids: CASSNQGFEQYF. The CDR3 DNA reads TGTGCCAGCAGCAACCAGGGTTTCGAGCAGTACTTC. Complete variable domain (other parts from reference TRBV5-6 and TRBJ2-7): DAGVTQSPTHLIKTRGQQVTLRCSPKSGHDTVSWYQQALGQGPQFIFQYYEEEERQRGNFPDRFSGHQFPNYSSELNVNALLLGDSALYLCASSNQGFEQYFGPGTRLTVT.

This clonotype was seen ten or more times. The chain carries TRBV4-2 and TRBJ2-7, with TRBD1 identical over 9 bases. Germline V gene data show CDR1 as LGHNA and CDR2 as YNFKEQ. V gave up 1 base and J gave up 3 bases; unmatched junction bases: 1. This CDR3 comprises 14 residues. The CDR3 spells CASSQGQGDYEQYF. The CDR3 DNA sequence: TGTGCCAGCAGCCAAGGACAGGGGGACTACGAGCAGTACTTC.

This sequence joins TRBV7-2 and TRBJ2-1, with a weak D call TRBD2 (7 bases). The CDR3 covers 16 residues. Germline V gene lookup returns CDR1 SGHTA and CDR2 FQGNSA. The V and J ends lost 0 bases and 7 bases respectively, with 16 bases between them. The CDR3 region has the DNA TGTGCCAGCAGCTTAGCGGGGGGGCCAGGGATGAATGAGCAGTTCTTC. This gives the protein CASSLAGGPGMNEQFF.

This clonotype was picked up many times. DNA for the CDR3: TGTGCCATCAGTGAGGGACAGGGGACTAGCAATCAGCCCCAGCATTTT. Translation: CAISEGQGTSNQPQHF. The rearrangement uses TRBV10-3 and TRBJ1-5, with TRBD1 identical over 9 bases. This CDR3 is built from 16 residues. Germline lookup yields CDR1 ENHRY and CDR2 SYGVKD. J gave up 0 bases and V 2 bases, and 2 bases lay outside the gene matches.

This clonotype was counted between two and nine times. V gene TRBV12-3 or TRBV12-4 combines with J gene TRBJ2-2, with a possible D match to TRBD2 (5 bases). This CDR3 comprises 16 residues. Between the trimmed V and J ends, which lost 3 bases and 6 bases, there was a span of 17 bases. The CDR3 DNA sequence: TGTGCCAGCAGTTTCTCGACCACCGGGGTTCCCGGGGAGCTGTTTTTT. This encodes CASSFSTTGVPGELFF.

This clonotype has only one observation. The V gene is TRBV28, the J gene TRBJ1-6; no clear D gene. This CDR3 has 12 residues. Trimming left V 7 bases short and J 10 bases short, with 11 bases between. Germline CDR1 is MDHEN and CDR2 is SYDVKM. The CDR3 coding sequence is TGTGCCAGCACGACCAGAGGCTCACCCCTCCACTTT. It specifies CASTTRGSPLHF.

This clonotype was observed a few times. The chain is built from TRBV4-2 and TRBJ2-2, with D unresolved. CDR1 and CDR2 from the germline V gene are LGHNA and YNFKEQ. V was shortened by 0 bases and J by 7 bases, with 9 bases between the two germline ends. The CDR3 runs to 14 residues. The CDR3 DNA follows: TGTGCCAGCAGCCAAGATCATCCGAACGGGGAGCTGTTTTTT. It is translated as CASSQDHPNGELFF.

The chain is built from TRBV18 and TRBJ2-5, with 9 bases fitting TRBD2. Looked up from germline, CDR1 is KGHSH and CDR2 is LQKENI. The CDR3 runs to 14 residues. The junction had 6 bases not matched to a gene; V was cut back by 2 bases and J by 8 bases. The CDR3 is CASSPSTSGRTQYF. The DNA of the CDR3 is TGTGCCAGCTCACCATCAACTAGCGGGCGAACCCAGTACTTC.